The rows below give T cell receptor beta chains drawn from one sample of a study of cytomegalovirus exposure and HLA in healthy donors. The data were produced by immunoSEQ multiplex PCR, yet TCRdb's version contains in-frame clones alone and is incomplete. The sample lists around 97,000 clones, 76% occurring once. Material: PBMCs. These receptors were obtained from a woman between 18 and 29 years old in good health and CMV-seropositive. Both conserved end residues are part of each CDR3. A D gene is named only where the DNA matches it firmly. Part of the rows lack a size; the others show once, few, many or a class for expanded clones.

V gene: TRBV5-4; clone size: .; D gene: TRBD1; J gene: TRBJ1-2; CDR3 protein: CASSLSGQGNYGYTF; CDR3 DNA: TGTGCCAGCAGCTTGTCCGGACAGGGGAATTATGGCTACACCTTC
V gene: TRBV4-2; clone size: .; D gene: .; J gene: TRBJ2-3; CDR3 protein: CASSQAAGSTDTQYF; CDR3 DNA: TGTGCCAGCAGCCAAGCAGCAGGTAGCACAGATACGCAGTATTTT
V gene: TRBV30; clone size: .; D gene: TRBD1; J gene: TRBJ1-1; CDR3 protein: CACNRGNTEAFF; CDR3 DNA: TGTGCCTGTAACAGGGGAAACACTGAAGCTTTCTTT
V gene: TRBV29-1; clone size: once; D gene: TRBD1; J gene: TRBJ1-5; CDR3 protein: CSAGQGSNQPQHF; CDR3 DNA: TGCAGCGCCGGACAGGGTAGCAATCAGCCCCAGCATTTT
V gene: TRBV19; clone size: .; D gene: .; J gene: TRBJ2-2; CDR3 protein: CASSIRGGELFF; CDR3 DNA: TGTGCCAGTAGTATTAGGGGCGGGGAGCTGTTTTTT
V gene: TRBV2; clone size: .; D gene: .; J gene: TRBJ1-5; CDR3 protein: CAIGRRGNQPQHF; CDR3 DNA: TGTGCCATCGGACGACGGGGTAATCAGCCCCAGCATTTT
V gene: TRBV6-5; clone size: .; D gene: TRBD1; J gene: TRBJ1-4; CDR3 protein: CASSYDRGDNEKLFF; CDR3 DNA: TGTGCCAGCAGCTATGACAGGGGGGATAATGAAAAACTGTTTTTT
V gene: TRBV28; clone size: .; D gene: .; J gene: TRBJ2-5; CDR3 protein: CASAQDSRETQYF; CDR3 DNA: TGTGCCAGCGCTCAGGACAGCCGGGAGACCCAGTACTTC
V gene: TRBV28; clone size: .; D gene: TRBD1; J gene: TRBJ1-2; CDR3 protein: CASRRQGATYGYTF; CDR3 DNA: TGTGCCAGCAGACGCCAGGGGGCGACCTATGGCTACACCTTC
V gene: TRBV5-1; clone size: .; D gene: .; J gene: TRBJ2-3; CDR3 protein: CASSFADLDTQYF; CDR3 DNA: TGCGCCAGCAGCTTCGCCGACTTAGATACGCAGTATTTT